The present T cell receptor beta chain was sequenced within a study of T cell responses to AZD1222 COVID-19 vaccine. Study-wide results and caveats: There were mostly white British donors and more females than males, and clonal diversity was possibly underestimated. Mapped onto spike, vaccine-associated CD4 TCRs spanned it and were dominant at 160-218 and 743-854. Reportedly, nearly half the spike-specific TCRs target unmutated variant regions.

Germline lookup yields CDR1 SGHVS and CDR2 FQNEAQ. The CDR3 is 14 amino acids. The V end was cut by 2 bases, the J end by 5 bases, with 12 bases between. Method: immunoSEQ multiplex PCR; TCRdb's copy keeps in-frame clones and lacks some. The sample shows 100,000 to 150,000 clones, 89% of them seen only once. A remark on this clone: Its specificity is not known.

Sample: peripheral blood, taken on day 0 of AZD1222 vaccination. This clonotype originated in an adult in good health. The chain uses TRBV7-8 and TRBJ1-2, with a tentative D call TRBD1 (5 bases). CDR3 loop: CASSLTGTLYGYTF. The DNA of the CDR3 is TGTGCCAGCAGCTTAACCGGGACGTTGTATGGCTACACCTTC.